This TCR beta chain was profiled in a study of cytomegalovirus exposure and HLA in healthy donors. It was with 60 Vbeta and 13 Jbeta primers that the PCR ran. Data came from immunoSEQ multiplex PCR; TCRdb stores just in-frame clones and leaves some out. The data contain 90,000 to 140,000 clones, around 15% of them singletons. The CDR3 contains 14 residues. Germline V lookup: CDR1 MNHEY, CDR2 SVGAGI. Trimming took 7 bases from V and 3 from J, leaving 15 bases between them. The receptor comes from a female donor in good health and CMV-seronegative. The J gene is TRBJ1-1, the V gene TRBV6-5; a weak D match, TRBD1 (6 bases). The sequenced sample was PBMCs. CDR3 residues: CASTPDSTYTEAFF. DNA of the CDR3: TGTGCCAGCACTCCGGACAGTACTTACACTGAAGCTTTCTTT.